These 27 T cell receptor beta chains came from one sample sequenced in a study of shared clonotypes between healthy human individuals. Profiled with immunoSEQ multiplex PCR; TCRdb holds only in-frame clones, not every one. The sample contains approximately 620,000 clones, around 97% of which appear only once. The sequencing sample was made of naive CD4+ T cells sorted from blood. Subset reported: CD45RA+ positively selected. Receptor source: a young woman in good health.

V and J are TRBV28 and TRBJ1-3; 7 positions match TRBD1. CDR1 and CDR2 from the germline V gene are MDHEN and SYDVKM. Trimming took 6 bases from V and 0 from J; bases not matched to a gene: 8. The CDR3 is 16 amino acids. CDR3 DNA: TGTGCCAGCAGCCTTCTCCGGGACAGCTCTGGAAACACCATATATTTT. This sequence encodes CASSLLRDSSGNTIYF.

V is TRBV5-1 and J is TRBJ2-5, with TRBD2 identical over 11 bases. The germline V gene encodes CDR1 SGHRS and CDR2 YFSETQ. The junction had 4 bases not matched to a gene; V was cut back by 1 base and J by 8 bases. The CDR3 sequence is 14 residues long. The CDR3 loop is CASSLTSGSFTQYF. For the CDR3, the DNA is TGCGCCAGCAGCTTGACTAGCGGGAGTTTCACCCAGTACTTC.

This rearrangement joins TRBV28 to TRBJ1-2, with TRBD1 matching over 8 bases. The CDR3 length is 12 residues. The ends lost 7 bases at V and 6 bases at J; junction bases unmatched: 4. The germline gives CDR1 MDHEN, CDR2 SYDVKM. The CDR3 is CASTDRANGYTF. The CDR3 nucleotides read TGTGCCAGCACGGACAGGGCGAATGGCTACACCTTC.

The V and J genes are TRBV28 and TRBJ2-7, with 15 bases identical to TRBD2. The V gene end was trimmed by 6 bases and the J gene end by 4 bases; junction bases not matched to a gene: 7. This CDR3 comprises 16 residues. The germline gives CDR1 MDHEN, CDR2 SYDVKM. This chain's CDR3 is CASSPGTSGRRYEQYF. The CDR3 DNA reads as TGTGCCAGCAGCCCAGGGACTAGCGGGAGGAGATACGAGCAGTACTTC.

The rearrangement joins TRBV5-1 to TRBJ2-1; 8 nucleotides match TRBD1. Germline V lookup: CDR1 SGHRS, CDR2 YFSETQ. The CDR3 is 17 residues long. With 5 bases clipped from V and 4 bases from J, the junction kept 14 bases outside the gene matches. CDR3 sequence: CASREALEGTGYNEQFF. CDR3 sequence (DNA): TGCGCCAGCAGAGAGGCCTTAGAAGGGACAGGTTACAATGAGCAGTTCTTC.

The rearrangement links TRBV28 to TRBJ1-5, with D hard to call. The CDR3 contains 15 residues. CDR1 MDHEN and CDR2 SYDVKM come from the germline V gene. V lost 6 bases and J 0 bases, leaving 12 bases between the germline ends. The CDR3 DNA is TGTGCCAGCAGGGTAGACGGGGTTAGCAATCAGCCCCAGCATTTT. This sequence encodes CASRVDGVSNQPQHF.

The genes are TRBV6-1 and TRBJ1-6; D is unresolved. Germline lookup yields CDR1 MNHNS and CDR2 SASEGT. This CDR3 spans 15 amino acids. V lost 3 bases, J lost 8 bases, and 14 bases lay in between. The chain's CDR3 is CASSEVLKIYSPLHF. CDR3 coding DNA: TGTGCCAGCAGTGAGGTCTTAAAAATTTATTCACCCCTCCACTTT.

J is TRBJ2-1 and V is TRBV10-3, with 9 bases that match TRBD1. The V gene end was trimmed by 2 bases and the J gene end by 7 bases; junction bases not matched to a gene: 12. The CDR3 length is 17 residues. From germline, CDR1 is ENHRY and CDR2 SYGVKD. The CDR3 DNA reads TGTGCCATCAGTGAGAATCTGGGACAGGGAGGACGGAATGAGCAGTTCTTC. Protein sequence: CAISENLGQGGRNEQFF.

The V call is TRBV5-1, the J call TRBJ2-4; TRBD2 agrees at 13 bases. CDR1 SGHRS and CDR2 YFSETQ come from the germline V gene. The CDR3 runs to 19 residues. Losses at the gene ends were 4 bases for V and 0 bases for J; bases not matched to a gene: 10. CDR3 coding DNA: TGCGCCAGCAGCCGGTGGACTAGCGGGAGCGAAATAGCCAAAAACATTCAGTACTTC. Translation gives CASSRWTSGSEIAKNIQYF.

V and J are TRBV28 and TRBJ1-5; D might be TRBD1 (5 bases). The germline V and J ends were trimmed by 5 bases and 5 bases, with 13 bases remaining between them. The CDR3 is made up of 14 amino acids. From germline, CDR1 is MDHEN and CDR2 SYDVKM. CDR3 residues: CASSGGEGHQPQHF. The CDR3 coding sequence is TGTGCCAGCAGTGGGGGAGAGGGACATCAGCCCCAGCATTTT.

The J gene is TRBJ1-5, the V gene TRBV6-7; TRBD1 matches 7 bases. TRBV6-7 is sorted into the ORF group, with uncertain function. After removal of 5 bases from V and 2 bases from J, the junction contained 9 bases not matched to a gene. The CDR3 has 16 residues. CDR3: CASSVTGSVGNQPQHF. As DNA, the CDR3 is TGTGCCAGCAGTGTGACAGGGTCGGTCGGCAATCAGCCCCAGCATTTT.

The J gene is TRBJ1-2, the V gene TRBV18; 7 bases map to TRBD1. CDR3 length: 14 amino acids. In germline, CDR1 is KGHSH, CDR2 LQKENI. The trim removed 1 base at V and 7 bases at J, leaving 6 bases unmatched. CDR3 DNA sequence: TGTGCCAGCTCACCACTATCCCGGGACAGTGGCTACACCTTC. Encoded protein: CASSPLSRDSGYTF.

The chain combines TRBV28 with TRBJ2-1, with 13 bases matching TRBD2. CDR3 length: 16 residues. The J segment lost 4 bases and the V segment lost 6 bases, leaving 6 bases of the junction unmatched. The germline gives CDR1 MDHEN, CDR2 SYDVKM. The CDR3 here is CASRQTSGRLYNEQFF. The CDR3 DNA follows: TGTGCCAGCAGACAGACTAGCGGGAGGTTATACAATGAGCAGTTCTTC.

The chain uses TRBV27 and TRBJ2-1, with TRBD2 matching 8 bases. With 5 bases clipped from V and 10 bases from J, the junction kept 10 bases outside the gene matches. Looked up from germline, CDR1 is MNHEY and CDR2 is SMNVEV (reference sequence). CDR3 length: 14 residues. The DNA of the CDR3 is TGTGCCAGCAGTGCCTCCGGGACGGGGGGGGAGCAGTTCTTC. This codes for CASSASGTGGEQFF.

This clone was recorded only once. This chain uses TRBV19 with TRBJ2-3; tentative D call: TRBD1 (5 bases). V shed 3 bases and J shed 2 bases, with 15 bases lying between them. The CDR3 is 16 residues long. CDR1 LNHDA and CDR2 SQIVND come from the germline V gene (reference sequence). This chain's CDR3 is CASSIFSTGDTDTQYF. CDR3 bases: TGTGCCAGTAGTATCTTTAGTACAGGTGACACAGATACGCAGTATTTT.

The chain carries TRBV28 and TRBJ1-6, with D hard to call. Trimming took 5 bases from V and 11 from J, leaving 10 bases between them. The CDR3 spans 12 residues. Germline lookup yields CDR1 MDHEN and CDR2 SYDVKM. The CDR3 spells CASSTVEAPLHF. CDR3 sequence (DNA): TGTGCCAGCAGTACGGTGGAGGCACCCCTCCACTTT.

The chain couples TRBV2 to TRBJ2-7, with TRBD1 as a possible D gene (6 bases). Deletions cut 6 bases from V and 3 bases from J, with 9 bases between. The CDR3 is 12 amino acids. Per germline, CDR1 SNHLY and CDR2 FYNNEI. CDR3 sequence: CASSVTGYEQYF. CDR3 DNA sequence: TGTGCCAGCAGCGTGACAGGCTACGAGCAGTACTTC.

This chain uses TRBV5-1 with TRBJ1-2; D is uncertain. The ends were cut back, 0 bases at V and 8 bases at J, with 11 bases in the middle. This CDR3 region has 13 residues. Per the germline V gene, CDR1 is SGHRS and CDR2 is YFSETQ. Here the CDR3 DNA reads TGCGCCAGCAGCTTGGCCCCAACGGGGGGCTACACCTTC. Protein: CASSLAPTGGYTF.

The chain links TRBV18 to TRBJ2-5; 8 bases are shared with TRBD2. The junction had 4 bases not matched to a gene; V was cut back by 3 bases and J by 1 base. Germline V gene sequence: CDR1 KGHSH, CDR2 LQKENI. This CDR3 has 15 residues. The CDR3 region is CASSPRGTSQETQYF. DNA for the CDR3: TGTGCCAGCTCACCTAGAGGGACTAGCCAAGAGACCCAGTACTTC.

V gene TRBV29-1 combines with J gene TRBJ1-3; the D is unclear. Germline lookup yields CDR1 SQVTM and CDR2 ANQGSEA. Trimming pared 5 bases from V and 3 bases from J, leaving 11 bases between. The CDR3 has 13 residues. CDR3: CSVRRGLGNTIYF. The CDR3 DNA reads as TGCAGCGTTCGTCGCGGGCTTGGAAACACCATATATTTT. Together with reference TRBV29-1 and TRBJ1-3, the CDR3 gives the full variable domain: SAVISQKPSRDICQRGTSLTIQCQVDSQVTMMFWYRQQPGQSLTLIATANQGSEATYESGFVIDKFPISRPNLTFSTLTVSNMSPEDSSIYLCSVRRGLGNTIYFGEGSWLTVV.

This sequence joins TRBV7-2 and TRBJ2-7; D not certain. Trimming took 2 bases from V and 4 from J, leaving 9 bases between them. This CDR3 comprises 13 residues. Germline CDR1 reads SGHTA; CDR2 reads FQGNSA. CDR3 nucleotides: TGTGCCAGCAGCTTATATAGTGTATACGAGCAGTACTTC. Translation gives CASSLYSVYEQYF.

The chain links TRBV28 to TRBJ2-5; TRBD1 aligns across 8 bases. The DNA end is more similar to TRBJ2-7, so the J call may be wrong. Per the germline V gene, CDR1 is MDHEN and CDR2 is SYDVKM. This CDR3 spans 13 amino acids. The CDR3 region is CASGQGASYEQYF. The CDR3 DNA reads TGTGCCAGCGGGCAGGGGGCGTCCTACGAGCAGTACTTC.

This chain joins TRBV7-2 and TRBJ2-7; no reliable D call. CDR1 is SGHTA, CDR2 FQGNSA, per germline. The CDR3 has 13 residues. V was trimmed by 4 bases and J by 4 bases, leaving 11 bases between them. The chain's CDR3 is CASSSRDAYEQYF. The CDR3 region has the DNA TGTGCCAGCAGCTCCCGTGACGCGTACGAGCAGTACTTC.

Comment on this clone: Other DNA sequences from this sample encode an identical CDR3 as well. The chain links TRBV5-1 to TRBJ1-4; TRBD1 agrees at 10 bases. This CDR3 contains 14 residues. V was pared by 2 bases and J by 8 bases, with 3 bases of the junction left unmatched. The germline gives CDR1 SGHRS, CDR2 YFSETQ. CDR3 protein: CASSLGTGDEKLFF. As DNA, the CDR3 is TGCGCCAGCAGCTTAGGGACAGGGGACGAAAAACTGTTTTTT. Filled out from reference TRBV5-1 and TRBJ1-4, the complete variable domain reads KAGVTQTPRYLIKTRGQQVTLSCSPISGHRSVSWYQQTPGQGLQFLFEYFSETQRNKGNFPGRFSGRQFSNSRSEMNVSTLELGDSALYLCASSLGTGDEKLFFGSGTQLSVL.

The chain recombines TRBV2 with TRBJ2-7; 11 bases line up with TRBD2. The V gene's germline CDR1 is SNHLY and CDR2 FYNNEI. V gave up 7 bases and J gave up 4 bases; unmatched junction bases: 15. The CDR3 runs to 17 residues. The CDR3 DNA reads TGTGCCAGCACCGGAATGGGGGGGACTAGCGGAAATTACGAGCAGTACTTC. Encoded protein: CASTGMGGTSGNYEQYF.

The chain carries TRBV5-6 and TRBJ1-2, with unresolved D. The CDR3 has 13 amino acids. The germline V gene encodes CDR1 SGHDT and CDR2 YYEEEE. V was cut by 2 bases and J by 5 bases, with 10 bases left in between. The DNA of the CDR3 is TGTGCCAGCAGCTTAATGCGGACTTATGGCTACACCTTC. It encodes CASSLMRTYGYTF.

The chain combines TRBV28 with TRBJ2-1; 9 bases fit TRBD1. Germline V gene lookup returns CDR1 MDHEN and CDR2 SYDVKM. V gave up 5 bases and J gave up 5 bases; unmatched junction bases: 7. The CDR3 has 15 residues. CDR3 sequence reads: CASSVTGGAHNEQFF. CDR3 sequence (DNA): TGTGCCAGCAGTGTAACAGGGGGCGCCCACAATGAGCAGTTCTTC.